This T cell receptor (beta chain) was captured by sequencing in a study of shared clonotypes between healthy human individuals (TCRdb year 2020). As for the study more broadly: A couple of women and a few men aged 18 to 49 years were included in the cohort. For each donor, CD4 naive and CD4 memory were each given three plates, CD8 naive was given two plates, and CD8 memory was given one plate. To increase sequencing depth and limit assay-specific biases, different laboratories used diverse techniques to prepare libraries and sequence TCR repertoires. Per donor, leukapheresis produced somewhere between about 0.85 and 9.5 billion PBMCs. To estimate repertoire size and how much clonotype sharing occurs between individuals, the study deeply sequenced the blood TCR repertoires of roughly 5 healthy adults.

Summary of the overall study and its limitations: Pairwise subsampling indicated that sequencing depth was expected to affect the degree of clonotype sharing among donors. Compared with non-shared clonotypes, clonotypes shared by all four sorted-subset donors had higher generation probabilities. Even with the large sequencing depth, rarefaction of the sorted-subset datasets indicated that sequencing was incomplete. Because the study included a small number of donors, the genetic and exposure-history diversity represented was limited. Estimated clonotype richness was generally larger for naive than for memory subsets. Across a few donors, about 5.2% of naive CD4, roughly 3.3% of naive CD8, under 2.5% of memory CD4, and roughly 0.4% of memory CD8 clonotypes were shared. Sampling was restricted to blood, and TCR repertoires in tissues likely differ from the TCR repertoires found in blood.

Healthy HIV-negative adults with no recently reported acute infections or vaccinations were included as donors. Every donor was a Caucasian adult living in Nashville, Tennessee, USA. CD4+ T cells were enriched through magnetic negative selection, after which naive cells were positively selected on CD45RA and the remaining negative fraction served as the memory subset. Blood was obtained by leukapheresis, after which PBMCs were separated by Ficoll-Histopaque density gradient centrifugation and cryopreserved in liquid nitrogen vapor phase. Analytical flow cytometry was used to check the purity and quantity of each magnetically sorted T cell population. Each sorted fraction had its genomic DNA isolated and then quantified by UV absorbance on a Nanodrop 2000c. Using the deep immunoSEQ assay, multiplex PCR amplified TCR CDR3 regions from genomic DNA. For each cell subset, the extracted genomic DNA was distributed evenly across all wells of several immunoSEQ 96-well plates, and each plate served as one replicate. For sorted subsets, each replicate PCR was loaded with 200 to 250 ng genomic DNA, equivalent to 25,000 to 30,000 T cell genomes. Purified libraries were measured with a Qubit 3.0 fluorometer, size-checked on a Bioanalyzer 2100, and measured again with the KAPA Library Quantification kit. Every immunoSEQ 96-well plate was sequenced on a separate single-read 150-cycle Illumina NextSeq 550 flow cell. Processing in the source paper ran as follows. Because the immunoSEQ output held only junctional sequences and lacked quality scores, the filtering could not match the filtering applied to full-length reads. Sequences were annotated with PyIR, a Python wrapper for IgBLAST v1.9, and V/J genes and CDR3 were assigned using IMGT germline references. Reads were filtered out if the reads had weak V/J assignments (E-value above 1e-6), no CDR3, stop codons, out-of-frame junctions, or ambiguous translated residues. V3J clonotypes were defined as sequences sharing the same inferred V gene, J gene, and CDR3 amino acid sequence. The percentage overlap between two repertoires was calculated by dividing the number of shared unique clonotypes by the size of the smaller repertoire. Richness of each repertoire was evaluated using RTK rarefaction, the Chao1 estimator, and Recon v2.1 estimates of unobserved clonotypes. Generation probabilities were computed with OLGA for all TCRbeta clonotypes obtained by the gDNA method from several donors. As stored in TCRdb, this immuneACCESS dataset retains in-frame rearrangements with V and J assigned. A fraction of the clones does not appear; measured against another copy, unresolved V genes explain less than half of the discrepancy, and the remainder lacks a known reason. The V and J calls and the clone size are those of that table, but D and trimming were determined from the DNA. This sample has about 2.4 million clones in its table, and 93% of those were observed once. About 0.39% of the sample is in the top ten clones.

In the case of this clone: Its antigen is currently not known. It has no much larger one-base neighbor in the sample; base qualities were not kept.

From a lookup of the germline V gene, CDR1 and CDR2 are SGHRS and YFSETQ. From the cysteine up to the phenylalanine, the CDR3 has a length of 15 residues. Only CDR3 DNA remains: 45 bases, in frame from the first base. Cut back by 1 base and 3 bases, the V and J ends lie 10 bases apart. The V gene is TRBV5-1 and the J gene is TRBJ1-4; matching of 5 bases hints at TRBD1 as the D gene. The source is a man between 18 and 35 years old in good health. Some clones in this sample may be carry-over from other donors' samples. Sequencing used naive CD4+ T cells from PBMCs. The cell subset or site label, as the study defines it: CD45RA+ positively selected. This receptor has the CDR3 CASSLIGAPNEKLFF. The bases read TGCGCCAGCAGCTTGATCGGGGCCCCTAATGAAAAACTGTTTTTT. Supplemented by the reference TRBV5-1 and TRBJ1-4 proteins around the CDR3, the complete variable domain is KAGVTQTPRYLIKTRGQQVTLSCSPISGHRSVSWYQQTPGQGLQFLFEYFSETQRNKGNFPGRFSGRQFSNSRSEMNVSTLELGDSALYLCASSLIGAPNEKLFFGSGTQLSVL.